This TCR beta chain was retrieved from a study of blood T cell repertoires in COVID-19. V lost 0 bases, J lost 5 bases, and 8 bases lay in between. From germline, CDR1 is WNHNN and CDR2 SYGVQD (reference sequence). The CDR3 sequence is 14 residues long. The authors' processing: Reference gene primer amplification yielded estimated nucleated cell counts. Sequencing used immunoSEQ multiplex PCR; TCRdb keeps in-frame clones, though not all of them. V and J calls and clone size are copied from that table; D and trimming were computed from the DNA. The sample holds approximately 61,000 clones; approximately 86% are singletons and the top ten take roughly 15%.

Material for sequencing was peripheral blood. This clonotype originated in a human donor in a cohort sampled during active COVID-19. The V gene is TRBV10-1, the J gene TRBJ2-1; D is unresolved. Written as DNA, the CDR3 is TGCGCCAGCAGTGAGTCGGGCCTAAACAATGAGCAGTTCTTC. The encoded protein is CASSESGLNNEQFF.